These 8 T cell receptor beta chains share one sample of origin, sequenced in a study of T cell clonality in common variable immunodeficiency. Here immunoSEQ multiplex PCR was the method, and the copy in TCRdb shows in-frame clones only, minus some. The sample holds 40,000 to 45,000 clones, and no clone turns up only once. The sequenced sample was peripheral blood mononuclear cells. These receptor sequences come from a person between 18 and 75 years old in good health.

This clone was counted at least ten times. The sequence runs out 3 residues before the end of the CDR3; the remainder is reconstructed from the germline J gene. The chain employs TRBV13 and TRBJ1-1, with D maybe TRBD1 (5 bases). CDR1 and CDR2 (germline): PRHDT, FYEKMQ (reference sequence). V was pared by 6 bases and J by 0 bases, with 11 bases between. This CDR3 spans 14 amino acids. The CDR3 region is CASRGVPVNTEAFF. CDR3 bases read: TGTGCCAGCAGAGGGGTTCCGGTGAACACTGAA. Complete variable domain (other parts from reference TRBV13 and TRBJ1-1): AAGVIQSPRHLIKEKRETATLKCYPIPRHDTVYWYQQGPGQDPQFLISFYEKMQSDKGSIPDRFSAQQFSDYHSELNMSSLELGDSALYFCASRGVPVNTEAFFGQGTRLTVV.

This clone appeared many times. The read gets to within 3 residues of the CDR3 end, and the germline J gene fills in the rest. This sequence joins TRBV7-2 and TRBJ2-1; D may be TRBD2 (5 bases). V was trimmed by 6 bases and J by 4 bases, leaving 10 bases between them. Germline loops: CDR1 SGHTA, CDR2 FQGNSA. The CDR3 spans 13 residues. The DNA read from the CDR3 is TGTGCCAGCAGTGGACTTATGTACAATGAG. Protein sequence: CASSGLMYNE. From start to end, the CDR3 is CASSGLMYNEQFF. Combining the CDR3 with reference TRBV7-2 and TRBJ2-1 gives the whole variable domain GAGVSQSPSNKVTEKGKDVELRCDPISGHTALYWYRQSLGQGLEFLIYFQGNSAPDKSGLPSDRFSAERTGGSVSTLTIQRTQQEDSAVYLCASSGLMYNEQFFGPGTRLTVL.

In this sample, this clone turned up many times. The read terminates 3 residues ahead of where the CDR3 ends, so the germline J gene completes it. The rearrangement links TRBV5-6 to TRBJ2-7, with D uncertain. The CDR3 is 11 amino acids. The V gene's germline CDR1 is SGHDT and CDR2 YYEEEE. Trimming removed 1 base at V and 6 bases at J, with 5 bases between. This chain's CDR3 is CASSLFSEQYF. Incomplete CDR3 DNA: TGTGCCAGCAGCTTGTTTAGCGAG.

This clone has ten or more counts. The read ends 3 residues before the CDR3 terminus; that terminus is restored from the germline J gene. The chain recombines TRBV9 with TRBJ2-1, with TRBD1 identical over 9 bases. The germline gives CDR1 SGDLS, CDR2 YYNGEE. CDR3 length: 16 amino acids. Germline trimming cut 4 bases from V and 1 base from J; bases unmatched to any gene: 6. CDR3 DNA, as far as it was read: TGTGCCAGCAGCTTAGGACAGGGGATATCCTACAATGAG. It encodes CASSLGQGISYNE. The CDR3 reads in full as CASSLGQGISYNEQFF.

The sample holds many counts of this clone. The read halts 3 residues ahead of the CDR3 end, with the missing end drawn from the germline J gene. V and J are TRBV6-2 or TRBV6-3 and TRBJ2-1; a weak D match, TRBD2 (6 bases). V lost 7 bases, J lost 3 bases, and 10 bases lay in between. This CDR3 comprises 13 residues. From germline, CDR1 is MNHEY and CDR2 SVGEGT. The sequenced CDR3 bases are TGTGCCAGCACGAAGGACTACTACAATGAG. This gives the protein CASTKDYYNE. The full CDR3 reads CASTKDYYNEQFF.

This clone has a count of ten or more. The CDR3 goes on 3 residues after the read ends, and that part is filled in from the germline J gene. The chain links TRBV20-1 to TRBJ2-3, with 7 bases identical to TRBD1. Germline CDR1 is DFQATT and CDR2 is SNEGSKA (reference sequence). V was pared by 1 base and J by 4 bases, with 5 bases of the junction left unmatched. The CDR3 consists of 14 residues. The CDR3 loop reads CSARVPTGPDTQYF. CDR3 bases read: TGCAGTGCTAGAGTACCGACAGGGCCAGATACG.

This clone showed up just a few times. The CDR3 end lies 3 residues beyond the end of the read and is filled in from the germline J gene. The chain is built from TRBV2 and TRBJ2-7; 11 nucleotides line up with TRBD1. Germline V gives CDR1 SNHLY, CDR2 FYNNEI. The CDR3 runs 15 residues. Trimming at V came to 3 bases and at J to 3 bases, leaving 4 bases not matched to a gene. This chain's CDR3 is CASSEGTGGFYEQYF. The sequenced CDR3 bases are TGTGCCAGCAGTGAGGGGACAGGGGGATTCTACGAG.

This clone has at least ten counts. The CDR3 end falls 3 residues outside the read, so it is completed with the germline J gene. This chain connects TRBV5-6 to TRBJ2-7, with D perhaps assigned TRBD1 or TRBD2 (5 bases each). Trimming removed 0 bases at V and 1 base at J, with 11 bases between. Germline CDR1 reads SGHDT; CDR2 reads YYEEEE. This CDR3 has 15 residues. CDR3 sequence reads: CASSLERGRSYEQYF. CDR3 DNA, as far as it was read: TGTGCCAGCAGCTTGGAGAGGGGCCGATCCTACGAG.